These 7 T cell receptor beta chains were sequenced from one sample in a study of cytomegalovirus exposure and HLA in healthy donors. The PCR had 60 Vbeta and 13 Jbeta primers. Using immunoSEQ multiplex PCR, the repertoire was profiled, and TCRdb retains in-frame clones only, with some absent. The table has more than 110,000 clones, 76% seen once; the top ten hold approximately 4%. The sample comprised PBMCs. The receptors originated from a young man in good health and CMV-seronegative.

This rearrangement joins TRBV18 to TRBJ2-7, with TRBD2 matching 7 bases. V shed 0 bases and J 3 bases; nucleotides not matched to a gene: 5. The CDR3 has 15 amino acids. Germline V gene lookup returns CDR1 KGHSH and CDR2 LQKENI. CDR3 amino acids: CASSPPRGVSYEQYF. CDR3 sequence (DNA): TGTGCCAGCTCACCACCCCGGGGGGTAAGCTACGAGCAGTACTTC.

The chain links TRBV5-6 to TRBJ2-1, with unresolved D. V shed 1 base and J shed 0 bases, with 11 bases lying between them. Looked up from germline, CDR1 is SGHDT and CDR2 is YYEEEE. The CDR3 is made up of 16 amino acids. The CDR3 loop reads CASSLTSTFSYNEQFF. The CDR3 DNA is TGTGCCAGCAGCTTGACCTCAACATTCTCCTACAATGAGCAGTTCTTC. The full variable domain, completed using reference TRBV5-6 and TRBJ2-1, is DAGVTQSPTHLIKTRGQQVTLRCSPKSGHDTVSWYQQALGQGPQFIFQYYEEEERQRGNFPDRFSGHQFPNYSSELNVNALLLGDSALYLCASSLTSTFSYNEQFFGPGTRLTVL.

The chain is built from TRBV4-2 and TRBJ2-2; D perhaps matches TRBD1 (6 bases). The DNA end is more similar to TRBJ1-3, so the J call may be wrong. The germline gives CDR1 LGHNA, CDR2 YNFKEQ. The CDR3 totals 14 residues. As DNA, the CDR3 is TGTGCCAGCAGCCCGGAGACAGGAGGAAACACCATATATTTT. The encoded protein is CASSPETGGNTIYF.

The chain has TRBV5-1 and TRBJ2-1; 7 bases map to TRBD2. The CDR3 contains 17 residues. J gave up 4 bases and V 0 bases, and 10 bases lay outside the gene matches. Germline V gene sequence: CDR1 SGHRS, CDR2 YFSETQ. As DNA, the CDR3 is TGCGCCAGCAGCTTGGCCAACGGGGGGATAAGATACAATGAGCAGTTCTTC. Protein sequence: CASSLANGGIRYNEQFF.

This chain links TRBV6-1 with TRBJ2-5; 7 bases align to TRBD2. The CDR3 runs 14 residues. Trimming took 4 bases from V and 5 from J; bases not matched to a gene: 7. The germline V gene encodes CDR1 MNHNS and CDR2 SASEGT. CDR3 amino acids: CASSASGVYETQYF. The CDR3 DNA is TGTGCCAGCAGTGCAAGCGGGGTGTACGAGACCCAGTACTTC.

The chain couples TRBV18 to TRBJ2-1; 9 bases line up with TRBD1. The CDR3 covers 19 residues. Germline loops: CDR1 KGHSH, CDR2 LQKENI. V dropped 0 bases and J dropped 6; count of bases not matched to a gene: 15. CDR3 sequence: CASSPPTLADRGYSNEQFF. DNA of the CDR3: TGTGCCAGCTCACCACCGACTCTCGCAGACAGGGGGTATAGCAATGAGCAGTTCTTC.

The gene calls are TRBV28 and TRBJ1-3, with D maybe TRBD1 (6 bases). V dropped 7 bases and J dropped 4 bases, with 20 bases sitting between them. Germline V gene sequence: CDR1 MDHEN, CDR2 SYDVKM. The CDR3 has 16 amino acids. CDR3 DNA sequence: TGTGCCAGCACCGTCCTGGCAGGGGCGTCGGGAAACACCATATATTTT. Translation gives CASTVLAGASGNTIYF. The full variable domain, its missing parts supplied by reference TRBV28 and TRBJ1-3, is DVKVTQSSRYLVKRTGEKVFLECVQDMDHENMFWYRQDPGLGLRLIYFSYDVKMKEKGDIPEGYSVSREKKERFSLILESASTNQTSMYLCASTVLAGASGNTIYFGEGSWLTVV.